Shown below are 17 T cell receptor beta chains from a single sample sequenced in a study of CD8 T cells in ankylosing spondylitis. Notes on the study in general: Seemingly distinctive of ankylosing spondylitis blood was a TCR beta motif formed by eight highly homologous variants.

TCRdb ran MiXCR on the 5' RACE reads and lists one entry per CDR3 protein. The sample lists fewer than 750,000 distinct CDR3 sequences; roughly 20% were seen once. Their antigens remain unidentified. The specimen sequenced was blood, either unsorted or a sorted T cell fraction (not recorded which). The source of these receptors is a male donor with ankylosing spondylitis.

Only a few counts were recorded for this clonotype. The V call is TRBV20-1, the J call TRBJ2-1, with TRBD2 matching over 10 bases. This CDR3 is built from 15 residues. From germline, CDR1 is DFQATT and CDR2 SNEGSKA (reference sequence). J gave up 4 bases and V 3 bases, and 6 bases lay outside the gene matches. The CDR3 region is CSASLLAGQYNEQFF. The CDR3 DNA sequence: TGCAGTGCTAGCTTACTAGCGGGGCAATACAATGAGCAGTTCTTC.

The chain combines TRBV7-8 with TRBJ1-2; unclear D gene. CDR3 length: 14 amino acids. Trimming pared 5 bases from V and 2 bases from J, leaving 12 bases between. CDR1 and CDR2 from the germline V gene are SGHVS and FQNEAQ. CDR3 nucleotides: TGTGCCAGCAGCACGGGTCTGCTCAACTATGGCTACACCTTC. Its protein is CASSTGLLNYGYTF.

The chain links TRBV27 to TRBJ2-7; the match to TRBD1 covers 7 bases. The germline V gene has CDR1 MNHEY and CDR2 SMNVEV (reference sequence). V dropped 5 bases and J dropped 3; count of bases not matched to a gene: 4. This CDR3 spans 13 amino acids. CDR3 bases: TGTGCCAGCAGTGACAGGGTGGGCTACGAGCAGTACTTC. Its protein is CASSDRVGYEQYF.

This clonotype has more than one count but fewer than ten. The chain carries TRBV12-3 or TRBV12-4 and TRBJ1-4; 9 positions match TRBD1. With 5 bases clipped from V and 10 bases from J, the junction kept 11 bases outside the gene matches. This CDR3 is 15 amino acids long. This chain's CDR3 is CASSQGQGKGGKLFF. In DNA, the CDR3 is TGTGCCAGCAGTCAGGGACAGGGAAAAGGTGGAAAACTGTTTTTT.

This rearrangement joins TRBV5-1 to TRBJ1-1, with TRBD1 identical over 10 bases. Trimming removed 4 bases from V and 5 bases from J; junction bases left unmatched: 5. Germline-derived CDR1 and CDR2 are SGHRS and YFSETQ. The CDR3 is made up of 14 amino acids. The CDR3 DNA sequence: TGCGCCAGCAGCGTGGACAGGGGGGATACTGAAGCTTTCTTT. Its protein is CASSVDRGDTEAFF.

In this sample, this clonotype turned up a few times. The chain is built from TRBV12-3 or TRBV12-4 and TRBJ2-1, with 7 bases lining up with TRBD2. V gave up 4 bases and J gave up 4 bases; unmatched junction bases: 10. The CDR3 spans 16 residues. CDR3 in amino acids: CASSSTGTTNYNEQFF. The CDR3 DNA is TGTGCCAGCAGTTCCACCGGGACTACCAATTACAATGAGCAGTTCTTC.

The chain couples TRBV7-9 to TRBJ2-7; maybe TRBD1 (5 bases). Trimming pared 4 bases from V and 3 bases from J, leaving 10 bases between. The CDR3 contains 13 residues. Germline V gene sequence: CDR1 SEHNR, CDR2 FQNEAQ (reference sequence). The CDR3 loop reads CASSSPDNYEQYF. The CDR3 nucleotides read TGTGCCAGCAGCTCCCCGGACAACTACGAGCAGTACTTC.

This sequence joins TRBV7-3 and TRBJ2-2; D is unresolved. The V gene's germline CDR1 is SGHTA and CDR2 FQGTGA. Trimming cost V 5 bases and J 1 base, with 17 bases left between them. CDR3 length: 17 amino acids. DNA for the CDR3: TGTGCCAGCAGCCCCGGGTATACCTCAATGAACACCGGGGAGCTGTTTTTT. The encoded protein is CASSPGYTSMNTGELFF.

This clonotype was counted ten times or more. The V gene is TRBV10-3, the J gene TRBJ2-2, with D maybe TRBD2 (6 bases). The V end lost 6 bases, the J end lost 3 bases, and 11 bases lay between the germline ends. Per germline, CDR1 ENHRY and CDR2 SYGVKD. The CDR3 consists of 14 residues. This CDR3 is CAIRPGLDTGELFF. In DNA form, the CDR3 reads TGTGCCATCAGACCGGGACTGGACACCGGGGAGCTGTTTTTT.

This clonotype showed up just a few times. The V and J genes are TRBV28 and TRBJ2-1, with a tentative D call TRBD2 (5 bases). This CDR3 contains 12 residues. V was cut by 6 bases and J by 9 bases, with 12 bases left in between. Germline V gene sequence: CDR1 MDHEN, CDR2 SYDVKM. The CDR3 DNA follows: TGTGCCAGCAGGTTGGCCCGGGGTGAGCAGTTCTTC. It translates to CASRLARGEQFF.

The CDR3 bases are TGTGCCAGCCTAAAAGCCACAGGGTTTTACGAGCAGTTCTTC. Amino acids: CASLKATGFYEQFF. The genes are TRBV6-1 and TRBJ2-1; D might be TRBD1 (6 bases). The CDR3 loop spans 14 amino acids. V shed 8 bases and J shed 10 bases, with 21 bases lying between them. Germline V lookup: CDR1 MNHNS, CDR2 SASEGT.

This clonotype came up a few times. This chain links TRBV7-9 with TRBJ1-1; the D gene is possibly TRBD1 (5 bases). The CDR3 is made up of 15 amino acids. Per the germline V gene, CDR1 is SEHNR and CDR2 is FQNEAQ (reference sequence). V dropped 6 bases and J dropped 1 base, with 15 bases sitting between them. The CDR3 DNA follows: TGTGCCAGCAGGCCAAGGGGCCTCGGGAACACTGAAGCTTTCTTT. Amino acids: CASRPRGLGNTEAFF.

The chain uses TRBV9 and TRBJ2-7; D is ambiguous. CDR1 and CDR2 (germline): SGDLS, YYNGEE. Trimming left V 0 bases short and J 3 bases short, with 10 bases between. The CDR3 is made up of 14 amino acids. CDR3 nucleotides: TGTGCCAGCAGCGTAGGAGACGGGCACTACGAGCAGTACTTC. It codes for CASSVGDGHYEQYF.

This clonotype occurred a few times. This chain's CDR3 is CASSYSTDMNTEAFF. DNA for the CDR3: TGTGCCAGCAGTTACTCGACCGATATGAACACTGAAGCTTTCTTT. The chain combines TRBV6-5 with TRBJ1-1; D gene ambiguous. CDR1 and CDR2 from the germline V gene are MNHEY and SVGAGI. The CDR3 contains 15 residues. Trimming pared 0 bases from V and 0 bases from J, leaving 8 bases between.

This clonotype was detected a few times. The chain couples TRBV12-3 or TRBV12-4 to TRBJ2-7; D perhaps matches TRBD1 (5 bases). V was shortened by 0 bases and J by 3 bases, with 9 bases between the two germline ends. The CDR3 totals 14 residues. CDR3 DNA sequence: TGTGCCAGCAGTTTAGCTCCCAGGGTCTACGAGCAGTACTTC. Protein: CASSLAPRVYEQYF.

This rearrangement joins TRBV20-1 to TRBJ1-1; a weak D match, TRBD1 (5 bases). The CDR3 contains 13 residues. The V gene lost 1 base and the J gene lost 6 bases, with 12 bases spanning the gap. CDR1 DFQATT and CDR2 SNEGSKA come from the germline V gene (reference sequence). This CDR3 reads CSARGGGGAEAFF. CDR3 nucleotides: TGCAGTGCTAGAGGGGGGGGAGGGGCTGAAGCTTTCTTT.

The J gene is TRBJ1-1, the V gene TRBV12-5; D is unclear. The V gene's germline CDR1 is LGHNT and CDR2 FRNRAP. The CDR3 loop spans 13 amino acids. The V gene lost 2 bases and the J gene lost 1 base, with 5 bases spanning the gap. CDR3 protein: CASGLRENTEAFF. The CDR3 bases are TGTGCTAGTGGTTTGAGGGAGAACACTGAAGCTTTCTTT.